The clone carrying this T cell receptor (beta chain) has at least ten counts. Its specificity is not known. The entry originates in a study of metastatic and nonmetastatic thyroid tumors. Study-level points and caveats: Compared with benign nodules, malignant thyroid tumors were reported to have significantly higher TCR beta diversity in both blood and tumor.

This CDR3 contains 14 residues. V was shortened by 7 bases and J by 4 bases, with 17 bases between the two germline ends. From germline, CDR1 is DFQATT and CDR2 SNEGSKA (reference sequence). Authors' processing steps: The study took CDR3 differences across clinicopathological groups and made a distant-metastasis classifier for papillary thyroid cancer from them. Via MiXCR, TCRdb re-called the PCR reads. These V and J calls derive from TCRdb rather than the authors' analysis. The sample shows 53,000 or so clones, more than 20% of them seen only once. Ahead of thyroid surgery, no patient had received treatment of any kind.

The chain has TRBV20-1 and TRBJ2-1; D possibly corresponds to TRBD2 (7 bases). This TCR was recovered from a female donor with papillary thyroid cancer or a benign thyroid nodule (not recorded which). Some clones in this sample may be carry-over from other donors' samples. Sequenced input: blood. The CDR3 region is CSVLPEGGYNEQFF. The CDR3 nucleotides are TGCAGTGTACTTCCCGAGGGGGGGTACAATGAGCAGTTCTTC.